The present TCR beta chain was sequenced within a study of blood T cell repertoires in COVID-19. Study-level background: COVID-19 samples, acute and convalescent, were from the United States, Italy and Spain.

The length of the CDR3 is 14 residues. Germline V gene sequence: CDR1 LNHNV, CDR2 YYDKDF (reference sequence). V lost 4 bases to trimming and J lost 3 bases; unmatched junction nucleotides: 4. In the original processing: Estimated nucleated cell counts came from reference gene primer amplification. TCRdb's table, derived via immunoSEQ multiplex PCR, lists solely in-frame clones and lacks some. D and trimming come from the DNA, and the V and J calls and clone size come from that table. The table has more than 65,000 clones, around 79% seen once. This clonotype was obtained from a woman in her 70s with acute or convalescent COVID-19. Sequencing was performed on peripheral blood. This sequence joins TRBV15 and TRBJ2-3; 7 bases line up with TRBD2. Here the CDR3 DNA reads TGTGCCACCAGCACGGGCGGGAGTACAGATACGCAGTATTTT. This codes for CATSTGGSTDTQYF. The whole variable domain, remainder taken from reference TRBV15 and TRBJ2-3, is DAMVIQNPRYQVTQFGKPVTLSCSQTLNHNVMYWYQQKSSQAPKLLFHYYDKDFNNEADTPDNFQSRRPNTSFCFLDIRSPGLGDTAMYLCATSTGGSTDTQYFGPGTRLTVL.